A single sample gave rise to the 7 T cell receptor beta chains below, sequenced in a study of T-cell memory formation after mild COVID-19. TCRdb used MiXCR to reprocess the 5' RACE reads, holding one entry per CDR3 protein. This table has roughly 190,000 distinct CDR3 sequences, roughly 10% appearing once. The material sequenced was PBMCs or a T cell subset sorted from them (not recorded which). All receptors come from a young man who had mild COVID-19 (a few samples of this study predate the infection). Cell type and time point are not known.

This clonotype has more than one count but fewer than ten. The V and J genes are TRBV5-6 and TRBJ2-4, with D maybe TRBD2 (7 bases). The CDR3 has 15 residues. Germline assignment: CDR1 SGHDT and CDR2 YYEEEE. With 2 bases removed from V and 6 bases from J, the gap between germline ends came to 15 bases. The CDR3 region is CASSLRGGLGNIQYF. In DNA form, the CDR3 reads TGTGCCAGCAGCTTACGCGGGGGCCTGGGAAACATTCAGTACTTC.

The gene calls are TRBV6-5 and TRBJ1-2; 7 bases align to TRBD1. J lost 8 bases, V lost 2 bases, and 5 bases had no gene match. The germline V gene encodes CDR1 MNHEY and CDR2 SVGAGI. This CDR3 region has 13 residues. The CDR3: CASSYPDRVGYTF. The CDR3 nucleotides read TGTGCCAGCAGTTACCCTGACAGGGTAGGCTACACCTTC.

The chain uses TRBV12-3 or TRBV12-4 and TRBJ2-7; 8 positions match TRBD1. J lost 3 bases, V lost 6 bases, and 13 bases had no gene match. CDR3 length equals 16 residues. CDR3 in DNA: TGTGCCAGCAGCCCATCCCGGGACAGGCTAAACTACGAGCAGTACTTC. It translates to CASSPSRDRLNYEQYF.

The chain recombines TRBV11-2 with TRBJ2-5; D perhaps matches TRBD2 (8 bases). V was pared by 4 bases and J by 6 bases, with 30 bases between. Germline CDR1 SGHAT, CDR2 FQNNGV. CDR3 length: 19 residues. In DNA, the CDR3 is TGTGCCAGCAGCTCCCGGCCGGGACAGCCGGGACTAGGGTTAAAGACCCAGTACTTC. Translating it yields CASSSRPGQPGLGLKTQYF.

The chain links TRBV18 to TRBJ2-3; D not certain. The CDR3 extends over 16 amino acids. Germline-derived CDR1 and CDR2 are KGHSH and LQKENI. V lost 3 bases to trimming and J lost 3 bases, with 16 bases between them. CDR3: CASSPTRGVGTDTQYF. CDR3 nucleotide sequence: TGTGCCAGCTCACCGACCCGAGGAGTCGGGACAGATACGCAGTATTTT.

This clonotype was observed at least ten times. V is TRBV15 and J is TRBJ2-3; a weak D match, TRBD1 (5 bases). Germline CDR1 and CDR2: LNHNV and YYDKDF (reference sequence). The CDR3 has 17 residues. The ends were cut back, 1 base at V and 2 bases at J, with 16 bases in the middle. The CDR3 DNA follows: TGTGCCACCAGCAGAGCCAGGCAGGGAATCGCCACAGATACGCAGTATTTT. The encoded protein is CATSRARQGIATDTQYF. The entire variable domain, with the rest obtained from reference TRBV15 and TRBJ2-3, is as follows: DAMVIQNPRYQVTQFGKPVTLSCSQTLNHNVMYWYQQKSSQAPKLLFHYYDKDFNNEADTPDNFQSRRPNTSFCFLDIRSPGLGDTAMYLCATSRARQGIATDTQYFGPGTRLTVL.

The table lists this clonotype with a few counts. CDR3 sequence: CASSKVLRRGHEQFF. The CDR3 nucleotides read TGTGCCAGCAGCAAAGTTCTTCGGCGGGGGCATGAGCAGTTCTTC. The rearrangement joins TRBV21-1 to TRBJ2-1; the table gives TRBD1 as D, unverified against the DNA. TRBV21-1 is a listed pseudogene. The CDR3 spans 15 residues.